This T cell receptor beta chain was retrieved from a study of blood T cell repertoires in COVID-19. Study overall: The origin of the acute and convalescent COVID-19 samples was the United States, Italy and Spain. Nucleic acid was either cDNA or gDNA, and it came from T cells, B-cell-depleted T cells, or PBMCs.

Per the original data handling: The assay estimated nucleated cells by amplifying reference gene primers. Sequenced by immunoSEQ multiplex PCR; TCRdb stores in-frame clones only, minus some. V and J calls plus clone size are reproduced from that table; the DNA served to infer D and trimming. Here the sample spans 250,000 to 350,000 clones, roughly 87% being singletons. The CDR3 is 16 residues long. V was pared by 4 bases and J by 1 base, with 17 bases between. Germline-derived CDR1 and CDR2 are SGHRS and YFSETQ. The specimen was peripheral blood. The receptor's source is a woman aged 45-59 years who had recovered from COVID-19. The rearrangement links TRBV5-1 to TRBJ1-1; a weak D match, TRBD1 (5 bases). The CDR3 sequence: CASSLEFRVRNTEAFF. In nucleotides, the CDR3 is TGCGCCAGCAGCCTAGAATTCAGGGTCAGGAACACTGAAGCTTTCTTT.